The clone carrying this T cell receptor (beta chain) was seen a few times. The data were produced by immunoSEQ multiplex PCR, yet TCRdb's version contains in-frame clones alone and is incomplete. Among 95,000 or so clones listed, about four fifths were seen once. The data were taken from a study of blood T cell repertoires in COVID-19. About the study: From the United States, Italy and Spain came samples of acute and convalescent COVID-19.

Deletions cut 4 bases from V and 2 bases from J, with 20 bases between. The CDR3 sequence is 17 residues long. Germline V gene sequence: CDR1 SEHNR, CDR2 FQNEAQ (reference sequence). The sequenced material came from peripheral blood. This TCR was recovered from a man aged 80 or over with COVID-19, enrolled during active disease. The V and J genes are TRBV7-9 and TRBJ2-5; maybe TRBD1 (6 bases). DNA for the CDR3: TGTGCCAGCAGCTCCTACCGGGACACAACTTGGCAAGAGACCCAGTACTTC. Translation gives CASSSYRDTTWQETQYF.